The 8 T cell receptor beta chains given below trace back to one sample, sequenced in a study of T cells in localized non-small cell lung cancer. Measured with immunoSEQ multiplex PCR; TCRdb has only the in-frame clones, and not every one. The sample gives about 15,000 clones, more than 80% of which show up once; approximately 4.2% is in the top ten. The sample in question was peripheral blood, obtained before any cancer treatment. The receptor source for this set is a woman aged 35-75 years with stage I lung adenocarcinoma.

The chain carries TRBV19 and TRBJ2-7, with no clear D. The V end lost 3 bases, the J end lost 3 bases, and 9 bases lay between the germline ends. Germline V gene sequence: CDR1 LNHDA, CDR2 SQIVND (reference sequence). CDR3 length equals 13 residues. CDR3 amino acids: CASSMARFYEQYF. The DNA for the CDR3 is TGTGCCAGTAGTATGGCCAGGTTCTACGAGCAGTACTTC. The whole variable domain, remainder taken from reference TRBV19 and TRBJ2-7, is DGGITQSPKYLFRKEGQNVTLSCEQNLNHDAMYWYRQDPGQGLRLIYYSQIVNDFQKGDIAEGYSVSREKKESFPLTVTSAQKNPTAFYLCASSMARFYEQYFGPGTRLTVT.

The V call is TRBV9, the J call TRBJ1-1; D gene unclear. The CDR3 runs 14 residues. The germline V gene has CDR1 SGDLS and CDR2 YYNGEE. V shed 3 bases and J shed 5 bases, with 14 bases lying between them. The CDR3 region is CASSAHPASTEAFF. As DNA, the CDR3 is TGTGCCAGCAGCGCCCACCCAGCGTCTACTGAAGCTTTCTTT.

This clone rates as large. This chain uses TRBV7-2 with TRBJ2-5, with unresolved D. Germline CDR1 reads SGHTA; CDR2 reads FQGNSA. Between the trimmed V and J ends, which lost 1 base and 1 base, there was a span of 10 bases. The CDR3 has 15 residues. The CDR3 sequence: CASSLGRVPQETQYF. The CDR3 DNA follows: TGTGCCAGCAGCTTAGGCCGCGTCCCCCAAGAGACCCAGTACTTC.

CDR3 coding DNA: TGTGCCAGCAGCCAGGGACGGAGTTATAATTCACCCCTCCACTTT. Protein product: CASSQGRSYNSPLHF. The chain couples TRBV6-6 to TRBJ1-6; weak D call: TRBD1 (5 bases). The length of the CDR3 is 15 residues. The germline V gene encodes CDR1 MNHNY and CDR2 SVGAGI (reference sequence). Trimming took 6 bases from V and 4 from J, leaving 13 bases between them.

This clone appeared a single time. V gene TRBV6-9 combines with J gene TRBJ1-2; D remains ambiguous. This CDR3 contains 11 residues. CDR1 and CDR2 (germline): MNHGY, SVAAGI. V was trimmed by 8 bases and J by 6 bases, leaving 10 bases between them. Here the CDR3 DNA reads TGTGCCAGCCGGAGGGAAGATGGCTACACCTTC. It translates to CASRREDGYTF.

The chain combines TRBV20-1 with TRBJ2-7; D not resolved. This CDR3 is built from 11 residues. Germline V gene data show CDR1 as DFQATT and CDR2 as SNEGSKA (reference sequence). V lost 5 bases to trimming and J lost 0 bases, with 5 bases between them. The CDR3 sequence: CSARTSYEQYF. The CDR3 nucleotides read TGCAGTGCTCGGACCTCCTACGAGCAGTACTTC.

The chain recombines TRBV27 with TRBJ2-7, with TRBD2 matching over 12 bases. The V and J ends lost 0 bases and 5 bases, in that order; junction bases with no gene match: 2. The CDR3 has 15 residues. Germline V gene sequence: CDR1 MNHEY, CDR2 SMNVEV (reference sequence). CDR3 coding DNA: TGTGCCAGCAGTTTATCGAGGACTAGCGGGAACGAGCAGTACTTC. It is translated as CASSLSRTSGNEQYF.

V and J are TRBV7-2 and TRBJ2-7; 10 bases fit TRBD2. The CDR3 is 15 amino acids. V was clipped by 3 bases and J by 2 bases; unmatched bases: 4. CDR1 and CDR2 (germline): SGHTA, FQGNSA. For the CDR3, the DNA is TGTGCCAGCAGCTTCGAGCGGGGGGGCCCCTACGAGCAGTACTTC. It yields the protein CASSFERGGPYEQYF.